This T cell receptor beta chain is from a study of OX40 agonist ivuxolimab in advanced cancers. In the study overall: The costimulatory receptor OX40 (CD134) was targeted by ivuxolimab, a fully human IgG2 agonistic monoclonal antibody. In the dose-escalation cohort, 82.7% of patients were male, and the mean age was roughly 60 years with a range of roughly 20 to 80. The paper describes the monotherapy dose-escalation part (N ≈ 52 patients) of the phase I trial of ivuxolimab. Intravenous ivuxolimab was administered to patients every 2 weeks at six dose levels: 0.01, 0.1, 0.3, 1.5, 3 and 10 mg/kg. Partial responses occurred in three dose-escalation patients: two with cutaneous melanoma and one with hepatocellular carcinoma. Peripheral TCRbeta sequencing was intended to test whether TCR sequence diversity was altered and clonal T-cell expansion was caused by ivuxolimab. Patients were allowed to have had prior anti-PD-1, anti-PD-L1 or anti-CTLA-4 therapy, and more than 35% of the dose-escalation patients had been treated with checkpoint inhibitors. Of the roughly 51 dose-escalation patients, hepatocellular carcinoma was present in about 19, melanoma in approximately 15, renal cell carcinoma in 9 and head and neck cancer in 9. What the research found in general, with its limitations: After ivuxolimab, more expanded clones were found on average in CD8+ T cells than in CD4+ T cells. At doses of 0.1 to 3.0 mg/kg, clonal expansion of both CD4+ and CD8+ T cells in blood was seen between baseline and week 6. In partial responders in the 0.1-3.0 mg/kg groups, normalized peripheral clonal expansion was found to be among the lowest, especially among CD8+ T cells. Antigen specificity was not determined for the clonally expanded peripheral T cells. Low levels of normalized T-cell clonal expansion were also seen in some patients who did not respond.

Genomic DNA was isolated from the sorted cells so that the TCRbeta CDR3 region could be sequenced. The immunoSEQ Assay was used to sequence the TCRbeta CDR3 regions. Sourced from immuneACCESS, this table was stored by TCRdb with only in-frame sequences that have V and J called. A share of the clones is absent; for the studies checked, an unresolved V gene accounts for under half, and the remainder has no known explanation. This sample has 65,000 to 100,000 clones in its table, and 85% to 90% of those were observed once. The ten largest account for about 0.76% of the sample. V was cut back by 2 bases and J by 2 bases, leaving a gap of 6 bases between them. The germline V gene yields MNHNS for CDR1 and SASEGT for CDR2. Counted from cysteine to phenylalanine, this CDR3 has 13 amino acids. The entry retains the CDR3 DNA only, 39 bases that are in frame from base 1. Points on this clone: What this receptor recognizes is not known. No base-level quality is on record; no much larger clone is a single base apart.

The trial excluded patients who had a history of autoimmune disease or who were on systemic immunosuppression. Peripheral blood for TCR sequencing was drawn from every dose cohort at baseline, at cycle 4 day 1 and at cycle 7 day 1. Samples were obtained from an open-label, multicenter, first-in-human phase I dose-escalation trial of ivuxolimab. Adults with locally advanced or metastatic melanoma, renal cell, hepatocellular, or head and neck squamous cell carcinoma were enrolled in the trial. Before TCR sequencing, CD4+ T cells and CD8+ T cells from peripheral blood were sorted into separate populations.

The clonotype comes from an adult with an advanced solid tumor such as melanoma, head and neck, liver or kidney cancer. The chain was built from TRBV6-1 and TRBJ1-1; the D gene is unclear. Sequences were derived from CD4+ or CD8+ T cells sorted from blood, sampled in a trial of the OX40 agonist ivuxolimab. The CDR3 is CASSERGNTEAFF. The DNA reads as follows: TGTGCCAGCAGTGAACGGGGAAACACTGAAGCTTTCTTT.